The source of this TCR beta chain is a study of blood T cell repertoires in COVID-19 (TCRdb year 2020). Context from the whole study: Samples covering the acute and convalescent phases of COVID-19 were provided by collaborators in the United States, Italy and Spain. Where available, HLA class I and class II types were obtained from metadata supplied by the sample provider rather than from assay-based typing. The material from the prospective study consisted of cDNA or gDNA derived from T cells, B-cell-depleted T cells, or PBMCs. A freely available public database, intended as a resource for researchers studying the immune response to SARS-CoV-2, is where the repertoires were released. Subjects who had been exposed to COVID-19, were actively infected with it, or had recovered from it provided the deeply sampled blood TCRbeta repertoires that made up the dataset. The sample metadata nearly always contained a de-identified subject ID, COVID-19 status, age in years and sex. The samples were drawn from the first 160 participants of the ongoing ImmuneRACE study and from over 950 subjects provided by 6 global collaborators.

CDR1 and CDR2 are read off the germline V gene as ENHRY and SYGVKD. Between the V and J ends, shortened by 6 bases and 5 bases respectively, the junction contains 13 bases. Spanning cysteine to phenylalanine, the CDR3 consists of 14 amino acids. The entry retains the CDR3 DNA only, 42 bases that are in frame from base 1. The collaborating institutions used their own protocols to collect whole blood in K2EDTA tubes. For TCRbeta analysis, collaborator samples were shipped as frozen whole blood, as isolated PBMCs, or as DNA extracted from either sample type. The immunoSEQ Assay, a bias-controlled multiplex PCR, was used to amplify TCRbeta CDR3 regions from genomic DNA. The study's processing was this. Within the assay, amplification of reference gene primers was used to estimate how many nucleated cells each sample contained. To quantify the absolute abundance of each unique TCRbeta CDR3 rearrangement, sequence reads were collapsed and filtered. For each sample, productive Simpson clonality was calculated as the square root of Simpson's diversity index across productive rearrangements. TCRdb limited this immuneACCESS table to in-frame rearrangements with V and J called. A share of clones is missing; checked studies link under half to unresolved V genes, and the rest is unexplained. The V and J calls and clone size are taken from that table; D and trimming were inferred from the DNA. The table for this sample lists around 130,000 clones; about 84% of them were counted only once. Less than 15% of the sample is in the top ten clones.

Of note for this clone: Its antigen specificity is not known. No clone much larger than this one lies a single base away; base qualities are absent.

General findings and caveats noted by the study authors: Clinical and demographic metadata were provided uncurated, with the amount varying by source and participant.

The sequence derives from a woman aged 55-69 years with acute or convalescent COVID-19. The receptor chain draws on TRBV10-3 and TRBJ1-4, with no confidently assigned D gene. Sequencing was done on a sample of peripheral blood. The nucleotide sequence reads as follows: TGTGCCATCAGCCCCGGAGGGCTGAATGAAAAACTGTTTTTT. Its product reads: CAISPGGLNEKLFF.